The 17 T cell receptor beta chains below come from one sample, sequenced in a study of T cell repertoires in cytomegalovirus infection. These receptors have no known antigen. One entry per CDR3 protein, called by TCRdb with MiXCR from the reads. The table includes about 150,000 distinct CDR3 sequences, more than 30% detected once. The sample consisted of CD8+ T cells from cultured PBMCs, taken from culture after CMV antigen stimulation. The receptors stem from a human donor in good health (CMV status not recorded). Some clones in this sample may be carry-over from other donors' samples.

CDR3 in amino acids: CASSQEGYPGANTEAFF. CDR3 nucleotides: TGCGCCAGCAGCCAAGAGGGTTATCCAGGGGCAAACACTGAAGCTTTCTTT. The chain has TRBV4-1 and TRBJ1-1; D possibly corresponds to TRBD1 (6 bases). CDR3 length: 17 amino acids. Germline assignment: CDR1 MGHRA and CDR2 YSYEKL. V lost 0 bases and J 2 bases, leaving 16 bases between the germline ends.

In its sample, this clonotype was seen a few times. The CDR3 here is CASSPPGAHTEAFF. CDR3 DNA: TGTGCCAGCAGCCCCCCAGGGGCTCACACTGAAGCTTTCTTT. The V call is TRBV7-6, the J call TRBJ1-1; D might be TRBD1 (6 bases). Germline loops: CDR1 SGHVS, CDR2 FNYEAQ. The CDR3 extends over 14 amino acids. V lost 5 bases and J 3 bases, leaving 13 bases between the germline ends.

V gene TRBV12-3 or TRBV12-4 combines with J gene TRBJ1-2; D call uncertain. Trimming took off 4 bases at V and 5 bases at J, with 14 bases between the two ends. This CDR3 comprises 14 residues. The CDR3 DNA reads TGTGCCAGCAGTTCACGTGACGGGCCTTATGGCTACACCTTC. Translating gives CASSSRDGPYGYTF.

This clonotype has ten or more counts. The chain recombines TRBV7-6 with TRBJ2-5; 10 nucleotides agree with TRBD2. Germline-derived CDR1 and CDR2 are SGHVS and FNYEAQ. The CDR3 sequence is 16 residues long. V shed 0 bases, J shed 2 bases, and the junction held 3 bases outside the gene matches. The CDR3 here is CASSLAISGGQETQYF. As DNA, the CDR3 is TGTGCCAGCAGCTTAGCGATTAGCGGGGGGCAAGAGACCCAGTACTTC. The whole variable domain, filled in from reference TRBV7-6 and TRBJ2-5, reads GAGVSQSPRYKVTKRGQDVALRCDPISGHVSLYWYRQALGQGPEFLTYFNYEAQQDKSGLPNDRFSAERPEGSISTLTIQRTEQRDSAMYRCASSLAISGGQETQYFGPGTRLLVL.

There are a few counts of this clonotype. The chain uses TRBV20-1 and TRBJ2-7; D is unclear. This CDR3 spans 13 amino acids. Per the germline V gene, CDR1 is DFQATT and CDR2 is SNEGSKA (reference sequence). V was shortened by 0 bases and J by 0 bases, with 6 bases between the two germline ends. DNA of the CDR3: TGCAGTGCTAGAGAATACATCTCCTACGAGCAGTACTTC. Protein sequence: CSAREYISYEQYF.

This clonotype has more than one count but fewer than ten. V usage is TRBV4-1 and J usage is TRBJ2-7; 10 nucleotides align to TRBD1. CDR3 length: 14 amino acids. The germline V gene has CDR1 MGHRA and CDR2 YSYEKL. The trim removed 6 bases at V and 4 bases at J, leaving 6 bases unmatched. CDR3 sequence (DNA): TGCGCCAGCAGTTCCGACAGGGGGCTGTACGAGCAGTACTTC. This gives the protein CASSSDRGLYEQYF.

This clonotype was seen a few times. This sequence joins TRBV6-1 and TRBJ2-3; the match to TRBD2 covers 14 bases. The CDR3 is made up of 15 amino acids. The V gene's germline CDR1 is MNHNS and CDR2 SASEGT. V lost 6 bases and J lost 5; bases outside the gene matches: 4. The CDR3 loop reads CASRSGLAGVDTQYF. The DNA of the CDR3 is TGTGCCAGCAGATCGGGACTAGCGGGGGTAGATACGCAGTATTTT.

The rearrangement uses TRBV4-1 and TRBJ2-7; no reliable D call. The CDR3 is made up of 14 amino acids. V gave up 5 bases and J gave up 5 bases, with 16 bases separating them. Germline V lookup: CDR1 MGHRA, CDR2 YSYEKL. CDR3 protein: CASSEAPLAHEQYF. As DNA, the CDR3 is TGCGCCAGCAGCGAAGCCCCTTTAGCCCACGAGCAGTACTTC.

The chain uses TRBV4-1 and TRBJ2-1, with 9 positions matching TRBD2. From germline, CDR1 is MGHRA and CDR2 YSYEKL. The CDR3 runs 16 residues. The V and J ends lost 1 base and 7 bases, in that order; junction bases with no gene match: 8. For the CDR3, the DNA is TGCGCCAGCAGCCAAGCTAGCGGGAACGCCAGGAATGAGCAGTTCTTC. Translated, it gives CASSQASGNARNEQFF.

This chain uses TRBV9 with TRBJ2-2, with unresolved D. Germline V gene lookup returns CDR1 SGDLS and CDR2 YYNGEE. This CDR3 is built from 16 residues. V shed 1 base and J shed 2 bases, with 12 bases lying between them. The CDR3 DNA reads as TGTGCCAGCAGCGTATCGCTCCAAATCAACACCGGGGAGCTGTTTTTT. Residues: CASSVSLQINTGELFF.

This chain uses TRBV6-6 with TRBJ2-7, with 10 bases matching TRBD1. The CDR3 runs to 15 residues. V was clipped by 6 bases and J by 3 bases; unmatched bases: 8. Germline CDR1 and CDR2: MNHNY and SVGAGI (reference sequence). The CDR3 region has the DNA TGTGCCAGCAGCCCCGGGACAGGGGCGTTCTACGAGCAGTACTTC. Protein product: CASSPGTGAFYEQYF.

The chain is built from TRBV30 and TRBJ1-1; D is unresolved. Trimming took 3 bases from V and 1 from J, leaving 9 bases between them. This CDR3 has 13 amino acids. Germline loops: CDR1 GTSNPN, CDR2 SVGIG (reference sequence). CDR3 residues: CAWRGGENTEAFF. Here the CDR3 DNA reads TGTGCCTGGAGAGGTGGGGAGAACACTGAAGCTTTCTTT. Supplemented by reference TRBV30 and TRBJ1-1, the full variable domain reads SQTIHQWPATLVQPVGSPLSLECTVEGTSNPNLYWYRQAAGRGLQLLFYSVGIGQISSEVPQNLSASRPQDRQFILSSKKLLLSDSGFYLCAWRGGENTEAFFGQGTRLTVV.

The DNA for the CDR3 is TGCGCCAGCACCTTTGGGGACAGCTCTGGCTCACCCCTCCACTTT. It translates to CASTFGDSSGSPLHF. This chain connects TRBV4-1 to TRBJ1-6; 7 bases are a match to TRBD1. Germline assignment: CDR1 MGHRA and CDR2 YSYEKL. The CDR3 is 15 amino acids. Trimming removed 7 bases from V and 10 bases from J; junction bases left unmatched: 13.

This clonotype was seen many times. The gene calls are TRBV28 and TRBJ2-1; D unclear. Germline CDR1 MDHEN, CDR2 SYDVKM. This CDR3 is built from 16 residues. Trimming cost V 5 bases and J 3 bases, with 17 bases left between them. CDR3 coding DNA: TGTGCCAGCAGTGCCAACGTAGTCCACCTCTACAATGAGCAGTTCTTC. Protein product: CASSANVVHLYNEQFF.

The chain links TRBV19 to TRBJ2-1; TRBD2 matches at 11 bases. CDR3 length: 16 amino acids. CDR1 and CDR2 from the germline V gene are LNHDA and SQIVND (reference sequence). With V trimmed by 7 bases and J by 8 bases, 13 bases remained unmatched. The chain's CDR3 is CASNTLAGGPPYEQFF. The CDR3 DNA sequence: TGTGCCAGTAACACCTTAGCGGGGGGGCCCCCCTATGAGCAGTTCTTC. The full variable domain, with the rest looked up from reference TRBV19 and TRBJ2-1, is DGGITQSPKYLFRKEGQNVTLSCEQNLNHDAMYWYRQDPGQGLRLIYYSQIVNDFQKGDIAEGYSVSREKKESFPLTVTSAQKNPTAFYLCASNTLAGGPPYEQFFGPGTRLTVL.

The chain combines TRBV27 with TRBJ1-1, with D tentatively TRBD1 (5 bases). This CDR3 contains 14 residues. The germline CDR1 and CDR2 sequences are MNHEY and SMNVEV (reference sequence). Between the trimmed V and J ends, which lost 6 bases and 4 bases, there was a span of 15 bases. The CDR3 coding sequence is TGTGCCAGCAGATGGAGGGGTGGGGGCACTGAAGCTTTCTTT. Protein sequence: CASRWRGGGTEAFF.

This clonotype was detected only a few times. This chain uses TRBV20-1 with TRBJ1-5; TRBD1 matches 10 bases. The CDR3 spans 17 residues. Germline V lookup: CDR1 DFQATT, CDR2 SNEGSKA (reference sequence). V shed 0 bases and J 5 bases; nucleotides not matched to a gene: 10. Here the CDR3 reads CSARDLATGTGDQPQHF. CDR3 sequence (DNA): TGCAGTGCTAGAGATCTGGCCACCGGGACAGGGGATCAGCCCCAGCATTTT.